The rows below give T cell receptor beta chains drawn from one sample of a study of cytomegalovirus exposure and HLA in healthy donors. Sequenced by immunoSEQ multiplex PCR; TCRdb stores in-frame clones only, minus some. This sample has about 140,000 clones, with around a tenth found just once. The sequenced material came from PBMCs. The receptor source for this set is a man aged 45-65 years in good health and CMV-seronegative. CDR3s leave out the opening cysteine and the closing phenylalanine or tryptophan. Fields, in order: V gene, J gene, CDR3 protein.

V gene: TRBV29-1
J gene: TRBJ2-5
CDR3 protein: SVVQETQY

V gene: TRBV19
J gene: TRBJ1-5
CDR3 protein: ASSILWTEGNQPQH

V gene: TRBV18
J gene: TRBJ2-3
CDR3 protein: ASSSSGGGAGDTQY

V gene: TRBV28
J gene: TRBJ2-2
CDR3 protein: ASESTGELF

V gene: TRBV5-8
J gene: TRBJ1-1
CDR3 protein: ASSVGTGPMNTEAF

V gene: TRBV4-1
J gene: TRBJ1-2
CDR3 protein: ASSQEEGDGYT

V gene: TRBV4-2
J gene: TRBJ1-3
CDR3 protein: ASSPGQGNTIY

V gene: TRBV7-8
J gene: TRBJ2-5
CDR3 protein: ASSLGRTQETQY

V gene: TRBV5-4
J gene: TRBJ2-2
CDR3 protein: ASSPGTSGLHRELF

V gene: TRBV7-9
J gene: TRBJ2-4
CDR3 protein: ASSSYGQGADAKNIQY

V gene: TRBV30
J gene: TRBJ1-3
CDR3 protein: AWSRGQTGNTIY

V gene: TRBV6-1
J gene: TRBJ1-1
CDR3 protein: ASSETPGQGNAEAF

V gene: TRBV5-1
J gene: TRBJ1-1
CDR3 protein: ASARAGSGTEAF

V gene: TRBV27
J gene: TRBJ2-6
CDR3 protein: ASSLTRRGSGANVLT

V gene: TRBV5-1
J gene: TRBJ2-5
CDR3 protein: ASSLRYQETQY

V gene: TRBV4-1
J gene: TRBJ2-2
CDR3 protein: ASSQAGGGTTGELF

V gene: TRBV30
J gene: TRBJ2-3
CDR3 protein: AYSQGSNTDTQY

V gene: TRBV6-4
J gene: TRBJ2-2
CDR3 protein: ASSGLAGDTGELF

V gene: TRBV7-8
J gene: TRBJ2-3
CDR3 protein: ASSYLSTGTSSTDTQY

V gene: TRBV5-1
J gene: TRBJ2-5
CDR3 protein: ASSNLAGYQETQY

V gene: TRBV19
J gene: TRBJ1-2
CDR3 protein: ASTVNGGNYGYT

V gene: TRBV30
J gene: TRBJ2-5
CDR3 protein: AWSVQGETQY

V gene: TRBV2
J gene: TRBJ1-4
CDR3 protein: ASSRDRFANEKLF

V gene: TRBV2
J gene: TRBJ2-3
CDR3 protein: ASSEGIATDTQY

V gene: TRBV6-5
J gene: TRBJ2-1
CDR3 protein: ASSYSRGRDEQF

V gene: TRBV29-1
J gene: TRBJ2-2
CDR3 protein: SAINRVPGELF

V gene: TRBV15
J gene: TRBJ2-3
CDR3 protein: ATSRAGDTQY

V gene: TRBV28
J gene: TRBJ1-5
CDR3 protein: ASTSGWGLSNQPQH

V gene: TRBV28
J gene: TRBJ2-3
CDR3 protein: ASSPGPRVDTQY

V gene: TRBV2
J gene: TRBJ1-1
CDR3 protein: ASSVGQPEAF

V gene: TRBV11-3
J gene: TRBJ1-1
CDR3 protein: ASSSNSFAEAF

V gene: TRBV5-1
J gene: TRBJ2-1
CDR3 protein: ASSLGQRYNEQF

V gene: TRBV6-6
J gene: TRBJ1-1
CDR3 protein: ASTEEGYTEAF

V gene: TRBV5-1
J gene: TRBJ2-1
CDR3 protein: ASSPYDRDRANEQF

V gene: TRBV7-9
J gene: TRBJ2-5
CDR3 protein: ASSLGVGAGGEETQY

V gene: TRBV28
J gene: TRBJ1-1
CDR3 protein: ASSRPGQGVEAF

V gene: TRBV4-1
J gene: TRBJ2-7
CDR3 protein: ASSQVRGAEGEQY

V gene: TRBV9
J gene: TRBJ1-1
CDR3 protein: ASSVELLNTEAF